This TCR beta chain was recovered during a study of blood T cell repertoires in COVID-19 (dated by TCRdb to about 2020). For the study in its entirety: Samples from collaborators originated in the United States, Italy and Spain and spanned both the acute and convalescent phases of COVID-19. The prospective study material was composed of cDNA or gDNA derived from T cells, B-cell-depleted T cells, or PBMCs. The dataset comprised deeply sampled blood TCRbeta repertoires from subjects exposed to, actively infected with, or recovered from COVID-19. The repertoires were released in a freely available public database intended as a resource for research on the immune response to SARS-CoV-2. Samples were obtained from the ongoing ImmuneRACE study (first 160 participants) and from 1,000 to 1,500 subjects provided by 6 global collaborators. The sample metadata nearly always contained a de-identified subject ID, COVID-19 status, age in years and sex. Where available, HLA class I and class II types were taken from metadata supplied by the sample provider and were not determined by assay-based typing.

Study-wide findings and limitations: Clinical and demographic metadata were provided uncurated, with the amount varying by source and participant.

A remark on this clone: The specificity of this receptor is unknown. The sample holds no much larger clone one base away, and base qualities are not on file.

TCRbeta CDR3 regions were amplified from genomic DNA by means of the immunoSEQ Assay, a bias-controlled multiplex PCR. The published analysis was carried out like this. The number of nucleated cells in each sample was estimated from the amplification of reference gene primers within the assay. To quantify the absolute abundance of each unique TCRbeta CDR3 rearrangement, sequence reads were collapsed and filtered. For each sample, productive Simpson clonality was calculated as the square root of Simpson's diversity index across productive rearrangements. Entries here come from immuneACCESS through TCRdb and include only in-frame sequences with V and J called. Some clones fail to appear in such tables; in the studies checked, an unresolved V gene covers under half of the shortfall, and the cause of the remainder is unknown. The DNA gave D and trimming, while V, J and clone size come from that table. This sample lists roughly 190,000 clones; roughly 82% were detected once. The ten largest clones take up about 5% of the sample.

In the prospective study, participants were about 18 to 100 years old, resided in about two dozen geographic areas of the United States, and were enrolled through a virtual design. In the prospective study, participants were assigned to cohorts based on the clinical history participants reported in a screening survey and a study questionnaire. In the prospective study, whole blood, serum and a nasopharyngeal or oropharyngeal swab were collected from each participant by mobile phlebotomists. Prospective study participants could optionally give additional blood draws and questionnaires over an approximately two-month period. Prospective study blood samples were shipped either frozen or at room temperature before DNA extraction. The sequence was obtained from a woman aged 60-70 years with acute COVID-19. The sample comprised PBMCs or T cells enriched from blood (not recorded which).

The CDR3 protein sequence reads: CASSSGTYQPQHF. The DNA sequence reads TGTGCCAGCAGCTCCGGGACTTATCAGCCCCAGCATTTT. Recombination connected TRBV5-6 to TRBJ1-5; a tentative D call is TRBD1 (5 bases match). There are 13 amino acids in the CDR3, from cysteine to phenylalanine inclusive. The kept DNA is CDR3 alone, 39 bases in frame from the first base. As encoded in the germline V gene, CDR1 is SGHDT while CDR2 is YYEEEE. Trimming at the junction amounts to 3 bases on V and 5 bases on J, and the germline ends lie 9 bases apart.